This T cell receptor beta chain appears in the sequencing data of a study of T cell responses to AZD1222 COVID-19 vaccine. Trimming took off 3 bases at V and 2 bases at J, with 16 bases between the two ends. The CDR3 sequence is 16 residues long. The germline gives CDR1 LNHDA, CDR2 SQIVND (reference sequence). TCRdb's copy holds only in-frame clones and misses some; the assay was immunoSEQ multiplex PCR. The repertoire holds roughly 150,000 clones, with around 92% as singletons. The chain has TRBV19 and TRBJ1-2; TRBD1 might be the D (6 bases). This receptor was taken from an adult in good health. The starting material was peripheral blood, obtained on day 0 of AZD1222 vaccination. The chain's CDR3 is CASSIWGSGGNYGYTF. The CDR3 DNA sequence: TGTGCCAGTAGTATCTGGGGGTCCGGGGGCAACTATGGCTACACCTTC.